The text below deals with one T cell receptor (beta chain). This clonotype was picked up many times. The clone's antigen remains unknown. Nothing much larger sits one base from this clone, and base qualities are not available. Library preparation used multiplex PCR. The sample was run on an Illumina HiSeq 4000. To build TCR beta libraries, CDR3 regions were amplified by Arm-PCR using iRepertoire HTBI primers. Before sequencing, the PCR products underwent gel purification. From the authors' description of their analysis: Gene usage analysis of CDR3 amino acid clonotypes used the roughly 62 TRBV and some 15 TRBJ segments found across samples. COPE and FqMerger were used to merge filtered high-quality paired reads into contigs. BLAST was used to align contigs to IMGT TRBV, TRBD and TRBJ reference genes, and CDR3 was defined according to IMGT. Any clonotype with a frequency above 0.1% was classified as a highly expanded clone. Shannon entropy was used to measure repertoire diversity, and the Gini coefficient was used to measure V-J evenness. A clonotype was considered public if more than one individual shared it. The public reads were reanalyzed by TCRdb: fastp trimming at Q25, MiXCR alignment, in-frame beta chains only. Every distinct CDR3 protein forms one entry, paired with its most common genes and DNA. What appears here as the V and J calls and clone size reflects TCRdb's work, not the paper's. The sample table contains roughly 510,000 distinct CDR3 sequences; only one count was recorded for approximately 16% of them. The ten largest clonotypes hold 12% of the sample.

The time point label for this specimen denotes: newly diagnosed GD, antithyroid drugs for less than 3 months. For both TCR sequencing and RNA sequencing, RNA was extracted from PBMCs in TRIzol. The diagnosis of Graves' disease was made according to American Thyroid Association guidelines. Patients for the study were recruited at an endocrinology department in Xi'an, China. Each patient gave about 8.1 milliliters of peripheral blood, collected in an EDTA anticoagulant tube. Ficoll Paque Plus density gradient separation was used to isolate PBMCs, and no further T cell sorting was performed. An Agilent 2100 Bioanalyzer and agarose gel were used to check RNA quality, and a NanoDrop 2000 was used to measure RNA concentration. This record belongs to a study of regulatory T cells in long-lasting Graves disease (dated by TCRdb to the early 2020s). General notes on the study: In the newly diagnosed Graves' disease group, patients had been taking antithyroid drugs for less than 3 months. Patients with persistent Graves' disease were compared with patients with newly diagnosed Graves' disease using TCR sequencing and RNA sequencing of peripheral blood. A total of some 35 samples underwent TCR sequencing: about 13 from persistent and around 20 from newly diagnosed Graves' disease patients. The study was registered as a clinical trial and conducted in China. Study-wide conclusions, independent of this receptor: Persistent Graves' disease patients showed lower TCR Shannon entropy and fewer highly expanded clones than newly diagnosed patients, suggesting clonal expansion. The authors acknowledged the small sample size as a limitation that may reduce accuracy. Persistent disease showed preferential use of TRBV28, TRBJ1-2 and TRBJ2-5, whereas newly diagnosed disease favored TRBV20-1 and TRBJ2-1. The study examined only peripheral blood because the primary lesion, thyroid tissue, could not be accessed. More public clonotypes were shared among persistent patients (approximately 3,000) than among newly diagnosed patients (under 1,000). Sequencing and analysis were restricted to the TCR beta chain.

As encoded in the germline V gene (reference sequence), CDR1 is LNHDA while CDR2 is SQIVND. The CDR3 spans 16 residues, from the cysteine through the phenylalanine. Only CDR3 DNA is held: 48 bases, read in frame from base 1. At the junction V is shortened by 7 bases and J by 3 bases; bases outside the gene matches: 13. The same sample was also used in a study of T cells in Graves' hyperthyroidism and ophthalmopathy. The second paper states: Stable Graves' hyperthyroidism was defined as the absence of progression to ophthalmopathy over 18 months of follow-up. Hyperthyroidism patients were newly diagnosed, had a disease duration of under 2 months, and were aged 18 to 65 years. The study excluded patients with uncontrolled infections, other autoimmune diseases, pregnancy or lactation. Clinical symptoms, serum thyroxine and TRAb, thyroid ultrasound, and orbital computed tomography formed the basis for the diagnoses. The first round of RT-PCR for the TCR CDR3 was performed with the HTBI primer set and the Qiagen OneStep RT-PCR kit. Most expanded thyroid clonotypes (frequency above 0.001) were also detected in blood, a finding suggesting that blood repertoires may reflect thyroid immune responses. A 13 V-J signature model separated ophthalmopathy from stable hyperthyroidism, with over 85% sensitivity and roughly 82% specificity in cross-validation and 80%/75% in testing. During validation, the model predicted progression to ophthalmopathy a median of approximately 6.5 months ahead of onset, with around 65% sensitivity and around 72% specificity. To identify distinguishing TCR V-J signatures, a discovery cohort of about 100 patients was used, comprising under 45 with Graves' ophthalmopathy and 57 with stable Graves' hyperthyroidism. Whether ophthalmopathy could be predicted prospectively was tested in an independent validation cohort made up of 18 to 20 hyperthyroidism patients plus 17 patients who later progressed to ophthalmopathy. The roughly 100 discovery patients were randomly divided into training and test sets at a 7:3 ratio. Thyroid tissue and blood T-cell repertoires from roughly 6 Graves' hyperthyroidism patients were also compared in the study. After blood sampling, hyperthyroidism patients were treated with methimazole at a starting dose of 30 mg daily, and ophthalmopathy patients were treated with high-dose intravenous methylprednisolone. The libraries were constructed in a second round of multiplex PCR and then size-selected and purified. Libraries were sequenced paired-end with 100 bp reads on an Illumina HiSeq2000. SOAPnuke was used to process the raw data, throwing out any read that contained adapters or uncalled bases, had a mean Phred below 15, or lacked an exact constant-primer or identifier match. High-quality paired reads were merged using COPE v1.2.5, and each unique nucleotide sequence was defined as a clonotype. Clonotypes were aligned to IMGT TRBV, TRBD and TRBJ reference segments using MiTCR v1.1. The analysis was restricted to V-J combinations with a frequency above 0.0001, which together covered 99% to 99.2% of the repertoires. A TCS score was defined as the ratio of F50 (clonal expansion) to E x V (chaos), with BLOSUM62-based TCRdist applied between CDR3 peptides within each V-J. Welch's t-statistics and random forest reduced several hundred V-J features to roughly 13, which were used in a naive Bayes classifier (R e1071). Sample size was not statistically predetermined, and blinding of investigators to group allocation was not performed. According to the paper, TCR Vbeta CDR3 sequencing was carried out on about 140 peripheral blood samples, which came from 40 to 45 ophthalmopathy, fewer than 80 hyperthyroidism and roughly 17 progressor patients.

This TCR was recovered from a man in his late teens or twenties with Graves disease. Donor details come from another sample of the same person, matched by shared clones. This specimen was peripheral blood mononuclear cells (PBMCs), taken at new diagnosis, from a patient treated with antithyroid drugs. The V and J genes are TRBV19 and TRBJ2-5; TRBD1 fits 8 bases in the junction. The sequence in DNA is TGTGCCAGTACCCGGACAGGGATTGGTTTCGAAGAGACCCAGTACTTC. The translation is CASTRTGIGFEETQYF.